The TCR beta chain under discussion was sequenced for a study of blood T cells in healthy people across ages. Findings and limits, study-wide: Per million T cells, TCR beta diversity dropped about linearly as age rose.

Researchers collected approximately 9.5 milliliters of peripheral blood from every single donor. No fewer than 6 micrograms of total RNA were isolated from every sample. This CDR3 comprises 14 residues. The V end was cut by 7 bases, the J end by 6 bases, with 17 bases between. CDR1 and CDR2 from the germline V gene are SGHAT and FQNNGV. Remarks on this clonotype: The antigen is unknown.

Combining a sample-barcoded 5' primer with a J-beta primer mix, a second PCR ran for about 7 to 11 cycles. Each of the cDNA molecules was tagged by a template-switch adaptor with 12 random nucleotides. TCRdb used MiXCR to reprocess the 5' RACE reads, holding one entry per CDR3 protein. Of around 690,000 distinct CDR3 sequences in the sample, about 53% are singletons; the top ten hold 30% to 45%. The chain joins TRBV11-2 to TRBJ2-3; D gene uncertain. The receptor comes from a man in his 60s in good health. The sequenced material came from blood. The CDR3 DNA reads as TGTGCCAGCACCGGATCCCCACCACGGGATACGCAGTATTTT. Amino acids: CASTGSPPRDTQYF.